The 17 T cell receptor beta chains in this list originate from one sample, sequenced in a study of blood T cell repertoires in COVID-19. The data were produced by immunoSEQ multiplex PCR, yet TCRdb's version contains in-frame clones alone and is incomplete. The table includes around 280,000 clones, about 83% detected once. Input material: PBMCs or T cells enriched from blood (not recorded which). All receptors derive from a woman aged 35 to 49 who had recovered from COVID-19.

J is TRBJ2-7 and V is TRBV7-2; tentatively, D is TRBD1 (5 bases). Trimming took 1 base from V and 2 from J, leaving 12 bases between them. Looked up from germline, CDR1 is SGHTA and CDR2 is FQGNSA. The CDR3 consists of 15 residues. The CDR3 coding sequence is TGTGCCAGCAGCTTAGGCAGGGCCGATACCTACGAGCAGTACTTC. Protein product: CASSLGRADTYEQYF.

This chain joins TRBV19 and TRBJ1-6; 8 bases are shared with TRBD1. Germline V CDR1 and CDR2: LNHDA, SQIVND (reference sequence). CDR3 length: 15 amino acids. V trimming: 5 bases; J trimming: 9 bases; junction bases outside the gene matches: 9. CDR3 amino acids: CASSPTTGAGSPLHF. The DNA for the CDR3 is TGTGCCAGTAGTCCAACGACAGGGGCCGGTTCACCCCTCCACTTT. Full variable domain (missing parts from reference TRBV19 and TRBJ1-6): DGGITQSPKYLFRKEGQNVTLSCEQNLNHDAMYWYRQDPGQGLRLIYYSQIVNDFQKGDIAEGYSVSREKKESFPLTVTSAQKNPTAFYLCASSPTTGAGSPLHFGNGTRLTVT.

This clone was picked up one time. J is TRBJ1-2 and V is TRBV12-3 or TRBV12-4; D is undetermined. The CDR3 loop spans 12 amino acids. Trimming took off 6 bases at V and 0 bases at J, with 5 bases between the two ends. CDR3 loop: CASSQTNYGYTF. In DNA, the CDR3 is TGTGCCAGCAGCCAAACTAACTATGGCTACACCTTC.

The DNA of the CDR3 is TGTGCCAGCAGTCCCGTCGTGGCGACCCAGTACTTC. Protein sequence: CASSPVVATQYF. This chain links TRBV6-5 with TRBJ2-5, with D hard to call. This CDR3 region has 12 residues. Between the trimmed V and J ends, which lost 5 bases and 7 bases, there was a span of 11 bases. In germline, CDR1 is MNHEY, CDR2 SVGAGI.

The J gene is TRBJ2-7, the V gene TRBV5-1; the D gene is possibly TRBD1 (6 bases). Trimming cost V 1 base and J 0 bases, with 11 bases left between them. CDR3 length: 15 amino acids. In germline, CDR1 is SGHRS, CDR2 YFSETQ. This CDR3 is CASSLNAGDSYEQYF. Written as DNA, the CDR3 is TGCGCCAGCAGCTTGAACGCAGGGGACTCCTACGAGCAGTACTTC.

The CDR3 nucleotides read TGTGCCAGCAGCCCAACAGGGTTCGACGAGCAGTACTTC. Encoded protein: CASSPTGFDEQYF. This chain uses TRBV7-3 with TRBJ2-7; D perhaps matches TRBD1 (6 bases). V shed 5 bases and J shed 5 bases, with 13 bases lying between them. The CDR3 has 13 amino acids. Germline loops: CDR1 SGHTA, CDR2 FQGTGA.

This clone came up a few times. The chain carries TRBV27 and TRBJ1-3; D is undetermined. The germline V gene has CDR1 MNHEY and CDR2 SMNVEV (reference sequence). Trimming took off 8 bases at V and 4 bases at J, with 15 bases between the two ends. The CDR3 has 14 residues. CDR3 region: CASRPGNSGNTIYF. For the CDR3, the DNA is TGTGCCAGCCGACCGGGGAATTCGGGAAACACCATATATTTT.

This chain joins TRBV4-1 and TRBJ1-5; perhaps TRBD1 as D (5 bases). Looked up from germline, CDR1 is MGHRA and CDR2 is YSYEKL. This CDR3 region has 16 residues. With 0 bases removed from V and 2 bases from J, the gap between germline ends came to 11 bases. In nucleotides, the CDR3 is TGCGCCAGCAGCCAAGATCTTATCAGGGGCAATCAGCCCCAGCATTTT. Its protein is CASSQDLIRGNQPQHF.

The gene calls are TRBV6-5 and TRBJ1-1; TRBD1 matches at 10 bases. V was clipped by 3 bases and J by 4 bases; unmatched bases: 5. The CDR3 extends over 15 amino acids. Germline V CDR1 and CDR2: MNHEY, SVGAGI. The CDR3 sequence is CASSYLRTGGTEAFF. The CDR3 DNA follows: TGTGCCAGCAGTTATCTCCGGACAGGGGGCACTGAAGCTTTCTTT.

CDR3 in amino acids: CASSPHGSGRYEQYF. In nucleotides, the CDR3 is TGTGCCAGCAGCCCTCACGGTAGCGGTAGGTACGAGCAGTACTTC. This chain joins TRBV11-2 and TRBJ2-7; a possible D gene is TRBD2 (6 bases). Looked up from germline, CDR1 is SGHAT and CDR2 is FQNNGV. The ends were cut back, 5 bases at V and 4 bases at J, with 18 bases in the middle. The CDR3 runs 15 residues. Filled out from reference TRBV11-2 and TRBJ2-7, the complete variable domain reads EAGVAQSPRYKIIEKRQSVAFWCNPISGHATLYWYQQILGQGPKLLIQFQNNGVVDDSQLPKDRFSAERLKGVDSTLKIQPAKLEDSAVYLCASSPHGSGRYEQYFGPGTRLTVT.

The chain carries TRBV15 and TRBJ2-5; 8 bases match TRBD1. This CDR3 is built from 17 residues. The germline V gene encodes CDR1 LNHNV and CDR2 YYDKDF (reference sequence). V gave up 4 bases and J gave up 1 base; unmatched junction bases: 11. This CDR3 reads CATSILGQASTQETQYF. For the CDR3, the DNA is TGTGCCACCAGCATATTGGGACAGGCCTCAACCCAAGAGACCCAGTACTTC.

Note on this clone: The same CDR3 arises from other DNA sequences in this sample as well. V gene TRBV28 combines with J gene TRBJ2-7; TRBD2 agrees at 13 bases. Germline V gives CDR1 MDHEN, CDR2 SYDVKM. This CDR3 has 14 residues. V lost 6 bases, J lost 7 bases, and 6 bases stayed unmatched. The CDR3 sequence: CASSPGLAGVEQYF. CDR3 nucleotides: TGTGCCAGCAGCCCCGGACTAGCGGGAGTTGAGCAGTACTTC.

The chain employs TRBV7-8 and TRBJ1-1; the D is unclear. The germline CDR1 and CDR2 sequences are SGHVS and FQNEAQ. This CDR3 comprises 14 residues. Trimming cost V 3 bases and J 4 bases, with 12 bases left between them. In DNA form, the CDR3 reads TGTGCCAGCAGCTTCGCCACAGCTGTCACTGAAGCTTTCTTT. It encodes CASSFATAVTEAFF.

In this sample, this clone turned up a few times. The chain uses TRBV7-8 and TRBJ1-6; D gene unclear. Looked up from germline, CDR1 is SGHVS and CDR2 is FQNEAQ. The CDR3 is made up of 16 amino acids. The V and J ends lost 11 bases and 0 bases respectively, with 17 bases between them. The CDR3 coding sequence is TGTGCCTGTCGCGGCCTGGGGAGCTCCTATAATTCACCCCTCCACTTT. Its translation is CACRGLGSSYNSPLHF. Full variable domain (outside the CDR3, taken from reference TRBV7-8 and TRBJ1-6): GAGVSQSPRYKVAKRGQDVALRCDPISGHVSLFWYQQALGQGPEFLTYFQNEAQLDKSGLPSDRFFAERPEGSVSTLKIQRTQQEDSAVYLCACRGLGSSYNSPLHFGNGTRLTVT.

V and J are TRBV28 and TRBJ1-4; D uncertain. The CDR3 runs to 11 residues. The germline V and J ends were trimmed by 4 bases and 8 bases, with 5 bases remaining between them. Germline lookup yields CDR1 MDHEN and CDR2 SYDVKM. As DNA, the CDR3 is TGTGCCAGCAGTTGGAGGGAAAAACTGTTTTTT. Translation gives CASSWREKLFF.

The CDR3 nucleotides are TGTGCCAGCAGCCACGGGACTCATTCACCCCTCCACTTT. Protein product: CASSHGTHSPLHF. The gene calls are TRBV7-9 and TRBJ1-6, with TRBD1 as a possible D gene (5 bases). This CDR3 is built from 13 residues. The V end lost 5 bases, the J end lost 8 bases, and 10 bases lay between the germline ends. The germline CDR1 and CDR2 sequences are SEHNR and FQNEAQ (reference sequence).

This rearrangement joins TRBV19 to TRBJ2-1, with TRBD2 identical over 8 bases. Trimming at V came to 2 bases and at J to 7 bases, leaving 10 bases not matched to a gene. From germline, CDR1 is LNHDA and CDR2 SQIVND (reference sequence). There are 16 residues in the CDR3. The CDR3: CASSIRASGLPNEQFF. CDR3 sequence (DNA): TGTGCCAGTAGTATAAGGGCTAGCGGGCTCCCGAATGAGCAGTTCTTC.